One and the same sample provided the 21 T cell receptor beta chains below, sequenced in a study of shared clonotypes between healthy human individuals. Produced via immunoSEQ multiplex PCR; TCRdb's table is partial and in-frame only. There are roughly 1,600,000 clones in the sample; less than 99% occur only once, and around 0.33% lies in the top ten. Sequencing was done on a sample of naive CD4+ T cells sorted from blood. Subset meaning: CD45RA+ positively selected. Receptors were obtained from a man aged 25 to 45 in good health.

This chain uses TRBV7-3 with TRBJ2-5, with 11 bases that match TRBD1. V was pared by 1 base and J by 1 base, with 5 bases of the junction left unmatched. CDR1 SGHTA and CDR2 FQGTGA come from the germline V gene. The CDR3 loop spans 17 amino acids. The chain's CDR3 is CASSLIGTGGRQETQYF. The CDR3 coding sequence is TGTGCCAGCAGCTTAATTGGGACAGGGGGTCGCCAAGAGACCCAGTACTTC.

The rearrangement uses TRBV29-1 and TRBJ2-3; no definite D call. This CDR3 spans 15 amino acids. Germline V gives CDR1 SQVTM, CDR2 ANQGSEA. The germline V and J ends were trimmed by 6 bases and 4 bases, with 20 bases remaining between them. Here the CDR3 DNA reads TGCAGCGTCTTGAAAACCCCCGCCTATGCAGATACGCAGTATTTT. It encodes CSVLKTPAYADTQYF.

The gene calls are TRBV19 and TRBJ1-1, with 8 bases matching TRBD1. Trimming removed 5 bases from V and 1 base from J; junction bases left unmatched: 3. The CDR3 is made up of 14 amino acids. Per germline, CDR1 LNHDA and CDR2 SQIVND (reference sequence). Here the CDR3 reads CASSRGTGNTEAFF. The CDR3 DNA sequence: TGTGCCAGTAGTCGAGGGACAGGGAACACTGAAGCTTTCTTT.

V is TRBV28 and J is TRBJ1-2, with D unresolved. Looked up from germline, CDR1 is MDHEN and CDR2 is SYDVKM. This CDR3 has 14 residues. Deletions cut 11 bases from V and 0 bases from J, with 16 bases between. CDR3 bases: TGTGCCGTCCCCGGTGGCAGGTCTAACTATGGCTACACCTTC. This sequence encodes CAVPGGRSNYGYTF.

As regards this clone: Different DNA sequences within this sample yield the same CDR3. The chain has TRBV30 and TRBJ2-7; D perhaps matches TRBD1 (5 bases). The V and J ends lost 4 bases and 1 base respectively, with 5 bases between them. Looked up from germline, CDR1 is GTSNPN and CDR2 is SVGIG (reference sequence). The CDR3 runs to 11 residues. CDR3 sequence (DNA): TGTGCCTGGACAGGGTCCTACGAGCAGTACTTC. The encoded protein is CAWTGSYEQYF. The variable domain in full, with the rest retrieved from reference TRBV30 and TRBJ2-7, is SQTIHQWPATLVQPVGSPLSLECTVEGTSNPNLYWYRQAAGRGLQLLFYSVGIGQISSEVPQNLSASRPQDRQFILSSKKLLLSDSGFYLCAWTGSYEQYFGPGTRLTVT.

This clone was observed a single time. The junction shows a germline mismatch at one end, possibly a read error. Additional DNA sequences in this sample encode the identical CDR3. The rearrangement joins TRBV7-7 to TRBJ2-5, with a possible D match to TRBD1 (5 bases). The germline gives CDR1 SSHAT, CDR2 FNYEAQ (reference sequence). The CDR3 has 13 amino acids. CDR3 in amino acids: CASSPGQQETQYF. DNA for the CDR3: TGTGCTAGCAGCCCCGGACAACAAGAGACCCAGTACTTC.

This chain joins TRBV10-3 and TRBJ1-2, with D perhaps TRBD1 (6 bases). Germline V gene sequence: CDR1 ENHRY, CDR2 SYGVKD. The CDR3 is 14 residues long. V lost 8 bases and J lost 2, with 15 bases in between. The CDR3 spells CAIGGEGENYGYTF. The DNA for the CDR3 is TGTGCCATCGGCGGGGAGGGGGAAAACTATGGCTACACCTTC.

The rearrangement links TRBV18 to TRBJ2-3; the D is unclear. Trimming stripped 1 base from V and 7 bases from J, with 15 bases between. Germline CDR1 KGHSH, CDR2 LQKENI. The CDR3 runs 15 residues. CDR3 nucleotides: TGTGCCAGCTCACCACAGGCTGTCCGCCCCTATACGCAGTATTTT. Its translation: CASSPQAVRPYTQYF.

V usage is TRBV7-2 and J usage is TRBJ2-2; TRBD2 aligns across 9 bases. The CDR3 contains 14 residues. Losses at the gene ends were 6 bases for V and 6 bases for J; bases not matched to a gene: 5. Germline V gene lookup returns CDR1 SGHTA and CDR2 FQGNSA. The chain's CDR3 is CASSPAGGPGELFF. As DNA, the CDR3 is TGTGCCAGCAGTCCAGCGGGAGGACCCGGGGAGCTGTTTTTT. The full variable domain, its missing parts supplied by reference TRBV7-2 and TRBJ2-2, is GAGVSQSPSNKVTEKGKDVELRCDPISGHTALYWYRQSLGQGLEFLIYFQGNSAPDKSGLPSDRFSAERTGGSVSTLTIQRTQQEDSAVYLCASSPAGGPGELFFGEGSRLTVL.

The chain carries TRBV4-1 and TRBJ2-7; 8 nucleotides match TRBD1. The germline V gene encodes CDR1 MGHRA and CDR2 YSYEKL. This CDR3 has 16 residues. The ends lost 4 bases at V and 2 bases at J; junction bases unmatched: 10. CDR3 region: CASSLGQAGRTYEQYF. The CDR3 coding sequence is TGCGCCAGCAGCCTGGGACAGGCCGGAAGAACCTACGAGCAGTACTTC.

Details on this clone: Distinct nucleotide sequences in the sample also encode this CDR3. The gene calls are TRBV7-9 and TRBJ2-3; D is unresolved. The V gene's germline CDR1 is SEHNR and CDR2 FQNEAQ (reference sequence). The CDR3 extends over 13 amino acids. V lost 5 bases, J lost 0 bases, and 6 bases lay in between. The CDR3 DNA sequence: TGTGCCAGCAGCCACACTAGCACAGATACGCAGTATTTT. The encoded protein is CASSHTSTDTQYF. The full variable domain, its missing parts supplied by reference TRBV7-9 and TRBJ2-3, is DTGVSQNPRHKITKRGQNVTFRCDPISEHNRLYWYRQTLGQGPEFLTYFQNEAQLEKSRLLSDRFSAERPKGSFSTLEIQRTEQGDSAMYLCASSHTSTDTQYFGPGTRLTVL.

DNA for the CDR3: TGTGCCAGTAGTATGTTTCCCCGACAGGGCCGGGAGACCCAGTACTTC. Translated: CASSMFPRQGRETQYF. The chain is built from TRBV19 and TRBJ2-5; 7 positions agree with TRBD1. CDR3 length: 16 amino acids. CDR1 is LNHDA and CDR2 is SQIVND in the germline V gene (reference sequence). The junction had 12 bases not matched to a gene; V was cut back by 3 bases and J by 5 bases.

The V gene is TRBV5-5, the J gene TRBJ2-3; 11 bases match TRBD2. Germline V CDR1 and CDR2: SGHKS, YYEKEE (reference sequence). V trimming: 0 bases; J trimming: 0 bases; junction bases outside the gene matches: 3. The CDR3 sequence is 17 residues long. The CDR3 bases are TGTGCCAGCAGCTTGGGGACTAGCGGGTATAGCACAGATACGCAGTATTTT. Translated: CASSLGTSGYSTDTQYF. Full variable domain (rest looked up from reference TRBV5-5 and TRBJ2-3): DAGVTQSPTHLIKTRGQQVTLRCSPISGHKSVSWYQQVLGQGPQFIFQYYEKEERGRGNFPDRFSARQFPNYSSELNVNALLLGDSALYLCASSLGTSGYSTDTQYFGPGTRLTVL.

This CDR3 is CASSVGGSGSIYEQFF. As DNA, the CDR3 is TGTGCCAGCAGCGTAGGGGGTAGCGGGAGTATCTATGAGCAGTTCTTC. This chain uses TRBV9 with TRBJ2-1; 9 positions agree with TRBD2. The V and J ends lost 0 bases and 8 bases, in that order; junction bases with no gene match: 9. CDR3 length equals 16 residues. Germline V gene sequence: CDR1 SGDLS, CDR2 YYNGEE.

Details on this clone: The sample carries other DNA sequences with the same CDR3. V is TRBV5-1 and J is TRBJ2-3, with 7 positions matching TRBD2. In germline, CDR1 is SGHRS, CDR2 YFSETQ. Unmatched junction bases numbered 6, after V lost 4 bases and J lost 4 bases. The CDR3 loop spans 14 amino acids. CDR3 nucleotide sequence: TGCGCCAGCAGCCCGGGAGGAGGGCCAGATACGCAGTATTTT. Amino acid sequence: CASSPGGGPDTQYF.

The chain links TRBV30 to TRBJ1-5; D gene unclear. V dropped 0 bases and J dropped 4 bases, with 7 bases sitting between them. This CDR3 comprises 13 residues. Germline V gene lookup returns CDR1 GTSNPN and CDR2 SVGIG (reference sequence). The DNA of the CDR3 is TGTGCCTGGAGTGTCAGTAGGAATCAGCCCCAGCATTTT. Translation gives CAWSVSRNQPQHF.

The chain couples TRBV7-2 to TRBJ1-5; D is uncertain. CDR1 is SGHTA, CDR2 FQGNSA, per germline. V was pared by 3 bases and J by 1 base, with 10 bases between. The CDR3 totals 15 residues. In DNA, the CDR3 is TGTGCCAGCAGCTTCGCGGTAGGGAGCAATCAGCCCCAGCATTTT. Its protein is CASSFAVGSNQPQHF. Based on the CDR3 plus reference TRBV7-2 and TRBJ1-5, the full variable domain is GAGVSQSPSNKVTEKGKDVELRCDPISGHTALYWYRQSLGQGLEFLIYFQGNSAPDKSGLPSDRFSAERTGGSVSTLTIQRTQQEDSAVYLCASSFAVGSNQPQHFGDGTRLSIL.

J is TRBJ2-3 and V is TRBV27; no reliable D call. The V and J ends lost 2 bases and 2 bases respectively, with 14 bases between them. The CDR3 is made up of 16 amino acids. CDR1 and CDR2 (germline): MNHEY, SMNVEV (reference sequence). In DNA form, the CDR3 reads TGTGCCAGCAGTTTAAGCCCCCTGGTAATCACAGATACGCAGTATTTT. It is translated as CASSLSPLVITDTQYF.

The chain carries TRBV4-2 and TRBJ2-7; 7 bases are a match to TRBD2. The CDR3 runs 16 residues. V trimming: 4 bases; J trimming: 3 bases; junction bases outside the gene matches: 12. Germline-derived CDR1 and CDR2 are LGHNA and YNFKEQ. The CDR3: CASSLHISGGSYEQYF. CDR3 bases: TGTGCCAGCAGCCTACACATCTCGGGCGGGAGCTACGAGCAGTACTTC.

This chain links TRBV11-2 with TRBJ2-1; D may be TRBD1 (5 bases). V was shortened by 3 bases and J by 8 bases, with 8 bases between the two germline ends. Germline CDR1 is SGHAT and CDR2 is FQNNGV. This CDR3 contains 12 residues. The CDR3 sequence is CASSFPGYEQFF. CDR3 nucleotides: TGTGCCAGCAGCTTCCCAGGGTATGAGCAGTTCTTC.

This chain joins TRBV6-1 and TRBJ2-2; the D gene is possibly TRBD1 (5 bases). The CDR3 spans 20 residues. V lost 0 bases and J 0 bases, leaving 20 bases between the germline ends. The V gene's germline CDR1 is MNHNS and CDR2 SASEGT. The CDR3 DNA is TGTGCCAGCAGTGAAGCTGTTACAGGAAAGGCTATGGCGAACACCGGGGAGCTGTTTTTT. Its translation is CASSEAVTGKAMANTGELFF.